This T cell receptor (beta chain) was recovered during a study of siplizumab effects on memory and regulatory T cells. The study, taken as a whole, reports: Only a minority of proliferating CD4+ or CD8+ clones had an assignable naive or memory phenotype, with roughly 75-97% lacking one. There appeared to be greater diversity in naive T cells than in memory cells, and naive T cells seemed major contributors to the alloresponse. Proliferating siplizumab-culture Treg suppressive function went unconfirmed.

CDR1 and CDR2 from the germline V gene are SGHAT and FQNNGV. V lost 1 base, J lost 2 bases, and 9 bases lay in between. The CDR3 is made up of 14 amino acids. A word on this clone: Its antigen remains unknown.

Assaying covered 10^5 or so TCR templates per sample. The data were produced by immunoSEQ multiplex PCR, yet TCRdb's version contains in-frame clones alone and is incomplete. The profile shows roughly 82,000 clones, roughly 87% of them singletons. The sequence came from a human donor in good health. The chain uses TRBV11-2 and TRBJ2-7; D possibly corresponds to TRBD2 (5 bases). The sequenced sample consisted of Tregs sorted from blood. CDR3 coding DNA: TGTGCCAGCAGCTTAGTCGGGGTCCCCTACGAGCAGTACTTC. This gives the protein CASSLVGVPYEQYF.